The following is a TCR beta chain sequence with its context. Its antigen is not known. TCRdb fed the reads into MiXCR, producing one record per CDR3 protein. Here the sample spans about 310,000 distinct CDR3 sequences, 20% to 30% being singletons. The data derive from a study of T cell repertoires in cytomegalovirus infection. Study details: Based on public TCR beta signatures, there were indications of CMV infection and of a matching HLA type.

Losses at the gene ends were 4 bases for V and 7 bases for J; bases not matched to a gene: 2. There are 15 residues in the CDR3. Germline V gene lookup returns CDR1 MGHDK and CDR2 SYGVNS. The TCR sequence derives from a human donor in good health (CMV status not recorded). Some clones in this sample may be carry-over from other donors' samples. Sample: cultured PBMCs, taken from culture after CMV antigen stimulation. The gene calls are TRBV25-1 and TRBJ2-1, with TRBD2 matching 15 bases. The CDR3 reads CASSGTSGRENEQFF. The CDR3 DNA follows: TGTGCCAGCAGTGGGACTAGCGGGAGGGAGAATGAGCAGTTCTTC.